This T cell receptor beta chain originates from a study of cytomegalovirus exposure and HLA in healthy donors. PCR used 60 Vbeta primers and 13 Jbeta primers. The protocol was immunoSEQ multiplex PCR, while the TCRdb copy is restricted to in-frame clones and leaves out a portion. The table records roughly 110,000 clones, 74% of them present only once. Study results and limitations: Three chains tied to CMV proved CMV antigen-specific in vitro. Across donors, most TCRs were seen rarely, yet some public ones were widespread. A previous analysis found most TCR beta V segments productive roughly 87% or roughly 30% of the time.

At collection, donors were nominally healthy, but unrecorded immune exposures were probable. Remarks on this clone: The antigen is unknown.

Sequencing used PBMCs. The receptor comes from a human donor in good health.

CDR3 sequence reads: CASSRKQGTEDTQYF. Here the CDR3 DNA reads TGTGCCAGCTCGAGGAAGCAGGGGACAGAAGATACGCAGTATTTT. This chain links TRBV12-1 with TRBJ2-3; no DNA check was done on the table's D call, TRBD1. TRBV12-1 is reported as a pseudogene. CDR3 length: 15 amino acids.